The TCR beta chain under discussion was sequenced for a study of blood T cell repertoires in COVID-19. Study as a whole: T cells, B-cell-depleted T cells, or PBMCs provided the cDNA or gDNA that served as material.

CDR3 length: 16 residues. Germline V gene sequence: CDR1 SGHTS, CDR2 YDEGEE. The V gene end was trimmed by 1 base and the J gene end by 9 bases; junction bases not matched to a gene: 7. TCRdb's table, derived via immunoSEQ multiplex PCR, lists solely in-frame clones and lacks some. The table shows over 250,000 clones, with approximately 87% occurring only once. This sequence was found in a woman aged 50 to 60 with acute or convalescent COVID-19. Sequencing was done on a sample of peripheral blood. The gene calls are TRBV5-8 and TRBJ2-1; TRBD2 aligns across 13 bases. The CDR3 is CASSLRTSGSRSEQFF. CDR3 nucleotide sequence: TGTGCCAGCAGCTTGAGGACTAGCGGGAGTCGTAGTGAGCAGTTCTTC.